The entry below gives a single T cell receptor (beta chain) sequence along with its context. How the authors handled the data: Reference gene primer amplification gave nucleated cell count estimates. Sequenced by immunoSEQ multiplex PCR; TCRdb stores in-frame clones only, minus some. That table supplies the V and J calls and clone size; D and trimming were determined from the DNA. The sample lists 40,000 to 50,000 clones, about nine tenths occurring once. The entry originates in a study of blood T cell repertoires in COVID-19. Study details: Samples representing acute and convalescent COVID-19 were sourced from the United States, Italy and Spain. T cells, B-cell-depleted T cells, or PBMCs supplied cDNA or gDNA.

CDR1 MGHRA and CDR2 YSYEKL come from the germline V gene. This CDR3 is built from 15 residues. J gave up 7 bases and V 4 bases, and 5 bases lay outside the gene matches. The specimen sequenced was peripheral blood. The V call is TRBV4-1, the J call TRBJ1-6; 9 bases are shared with TRBD1. This TCR came from a man aged 70 or older with acute or convalescent COVID-19. The CDR3 sequence is CASSLFGTGNSPLHF. The CDR3 coding sequence is TGCGCCAGCAGCCTATTCGGGACAGGGAATTCACCCCTCCACTTT.